This TCR beta chain derives from a study of blood T cells in healthy people across ages (dated by TCRdb to the mid-2010s). Concerning the study at large: In model experiments, roughly one uniquely barcoded TCR beta cDNA molecule per two T cells was captured by template switching. The donors were split into four age groups: young (average approximately 16 years), middle-aged (about 40), aged (more than 55) and long-lived (roughly 86). For two donors (one aged 18 to 30 and one aged 80 or older), the study analyzed two additional independent replicas of 1 million unique cDNA reads from the same blood draw. To avoid experimental bias, donors of different ages were randomly spread across the sequencing lanes. To track age-related changes in TCR beta repertoire diversity, the study relied on deep sequencing normalized with unique cDNA molecular identifiers.

The CDR1 and CDR2 encoded by the germline V gene are MDHEN and SYDVKM. The CDR3 measures 15 amino acids from cysteine to phenylalanine. This entry keeps only the CDR3 DNA: 45 bases, framed from base 1. V and J are trimmed by 2 bases and 7 bases, and the gene matches miss 8 bases of the junction. Results and caveats for the whole study, not just this receptor: As age increased, observed TCR beta diversity per million T cells dropped in a roughly linear way, and a significant reduction was already evident by age approximately 40. There was a strong correlation between observed TCR beta diversity and the percentage of naive T cells measured by flow cytometry. Compared with the aged group, the long-lived group had more naive CD4+ T cells, fewer expanded clones and increased TCR diversity, a pattern suggesting age selection. Conclusive comparison of naive and antigen-experienced compartments was prevented by the profiling of bulk unsorted PBMCs. The CMV infection status of donors was not known, potentially confounding age-related changes in expanded clonotypes. Total diversity estimates from one million sequenced T cells were considered lower bounds and underestimates.

Donors were 30 to 45 systemically healthy Caucasian individuals from Russia aged 6 to 90 years. Each donor gave ten milliliters of peripheral blood, drawn into EDTA-treated Vacutainer tubes. Ficoll-Paque density-gradient centrifugation was used to isolate PBMCs, with at least 7 million per sample. Total RNA was extracted from PBMCs with Trizol reagent, with at least 5 micrograms obtained per sample. The percentages of naive CD45RAhigh/CD27high T cells were determined by flow cytometry on a PBMC aliquot from every donor. The method was 5' RACE. Data came from an Illumina HiSeq 2500. A second PCR of 7 to 11 cycles was run with a J-beta primer mix and a sample-barcoded 5' primer. A unique molecular identifier was introduced onto each TCR beta cDNA molecule by a template-switch 5' adaptor carrying 12 random nucleotides. Each sample yielded at least 2.5 million CDR3-containing paired-end reads. The Mint cDNA synthesis kit, primed by a TRBC-specific oligonucleotide, was used to synthesize first-strand cDNA from all RNA. After uracil-DNA glycosylase treatment, a first 18-cycle PCR used universal primers M1SS and BC2_uni_R on all cDNA. In the original analysis: Each sample was normalized by randomly selecting 1 million high-quality reads, each carrying a distinct molecular identifier. Reads with shared molecular identifiers were discarded instead of being binned into consensus sequences. MiTCR, set to a Q25 quality threshold and the strictest error-elimination algorithm, was used for CDR3 identification, clonotype clustering and error correction. Lower-bound total TCR beta diversity was estimated with a nonparametric unseen species model using Euler transformation. TCRdb handled the public reads itself, with Q25 trimming in fastp and clone calling in MiXCR, and kept productive beta chains. Identical CDR3 proteins give one entry, which carries the most common genes and DNA. These V and J calls derive from TCRdb rather than the authors' analysis. Counted in this sample were hundreds of thousands of distinct CDR3 sequences; under 25% of them appeared once. 3% to 4% of the sample is taken by the ten largest.

On this clonotype: It lacks a known antigen. The input lacks base qualities; no much larger clone sits a single base away.

Sequenced sample: blood. The sequence is built from TRBV28 and TRBJ1-5, with 7 bases aligning to TRBD1. The source of this sequence is a man aged 65-85 years in good health. The sequenced DNA: TGTGCCAGCAGTTTAATCTTCGGGGGACAGCAGCCCCAGCATTTT. Translated, this gives CASSLIFGGQQPQHF. The full variable domain, completed from the reference TRBV28 and TRBJ1-5 proteins outside the CDR3, reads DVKVTQSSRYLVKRTGEKVFLECVQDMDHENMFWYRQDPGLGLRLIYFSYDVKMKEKGDIPEGYSVSREKKERFSLILESASTNQTSMYLCASSLIFGGQQPQHFGDGTRLSIL.